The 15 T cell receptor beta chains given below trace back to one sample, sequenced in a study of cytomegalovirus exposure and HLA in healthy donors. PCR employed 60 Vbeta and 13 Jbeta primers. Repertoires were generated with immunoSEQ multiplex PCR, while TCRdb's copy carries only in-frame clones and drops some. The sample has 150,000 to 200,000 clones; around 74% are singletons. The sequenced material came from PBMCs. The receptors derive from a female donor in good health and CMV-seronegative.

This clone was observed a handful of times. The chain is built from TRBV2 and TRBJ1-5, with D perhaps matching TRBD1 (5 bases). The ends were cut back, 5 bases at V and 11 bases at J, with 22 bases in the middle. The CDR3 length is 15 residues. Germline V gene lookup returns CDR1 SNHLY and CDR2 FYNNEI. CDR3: CASSSRTPNGATQHF. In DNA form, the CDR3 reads TGTGCCAGCAGTAGTCGGACACCCAACGGAGCTACCCAGCATTTT.

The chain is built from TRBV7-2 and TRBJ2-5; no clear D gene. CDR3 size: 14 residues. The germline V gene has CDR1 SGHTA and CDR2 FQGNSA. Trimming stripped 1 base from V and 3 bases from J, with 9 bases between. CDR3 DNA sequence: TGTGCCAGCAGCTTAGACCCGCAGAAAGAGACCCAGTACTTC. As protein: CASSLDPQKETQYF.

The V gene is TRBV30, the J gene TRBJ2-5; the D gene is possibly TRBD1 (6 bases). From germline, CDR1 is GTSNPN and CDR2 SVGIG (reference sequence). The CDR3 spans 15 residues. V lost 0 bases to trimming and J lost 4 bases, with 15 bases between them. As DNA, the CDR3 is TGTGCCTGGAGTGTACTTGGGGGCTCCAGAGAGACCCAGTACTTC. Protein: CAWSVLGGSRETQYF.

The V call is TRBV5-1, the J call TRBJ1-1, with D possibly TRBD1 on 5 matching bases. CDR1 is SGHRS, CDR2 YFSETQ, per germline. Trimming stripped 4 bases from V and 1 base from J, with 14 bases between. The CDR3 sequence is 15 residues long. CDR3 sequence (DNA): TGCGCCAGCAGCGTCGGGGGGATGGCGAACACTGAAGCTTTCTTT. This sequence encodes CASSVGGMANTEAFF.

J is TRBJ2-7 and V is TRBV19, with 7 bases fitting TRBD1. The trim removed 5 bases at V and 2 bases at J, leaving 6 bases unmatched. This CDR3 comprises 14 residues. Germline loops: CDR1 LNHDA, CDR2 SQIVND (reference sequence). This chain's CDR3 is CASSQTGQPYEQYF. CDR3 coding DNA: TGTGCCAGTAGTCAAACGGGACAGCCCTACGAGCAGTACTTC. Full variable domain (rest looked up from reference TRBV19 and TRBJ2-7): DGGITQSPKYLFRKEGQNVTLSCEQNLNHDAMYWYRQDPGQGLRLIYYSQIVNDFQKGDIAEGYSVSREKKESFPLTVTSAQKNPTAFYLCASSQTGQPYEQYFGPGTRLTVT.

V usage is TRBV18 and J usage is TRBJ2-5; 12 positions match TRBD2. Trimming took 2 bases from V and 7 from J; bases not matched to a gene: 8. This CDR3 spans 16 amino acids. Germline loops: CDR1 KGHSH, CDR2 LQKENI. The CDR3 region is CASSPSGTSGPGTQYF. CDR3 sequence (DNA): TGTGCCAGCTCACCATCCGGGACTAGCGGGCCGGGGACCCAGTACTTC.

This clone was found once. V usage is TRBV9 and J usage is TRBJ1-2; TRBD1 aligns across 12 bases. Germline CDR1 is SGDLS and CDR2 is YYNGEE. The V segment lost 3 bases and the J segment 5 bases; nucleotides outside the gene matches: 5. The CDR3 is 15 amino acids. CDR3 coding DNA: TGTGCCAGCAGCGCCGGGACAGGGGGCGCTTATGGCTACACCTTC. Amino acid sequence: CASSAGTGGAYGYTF.

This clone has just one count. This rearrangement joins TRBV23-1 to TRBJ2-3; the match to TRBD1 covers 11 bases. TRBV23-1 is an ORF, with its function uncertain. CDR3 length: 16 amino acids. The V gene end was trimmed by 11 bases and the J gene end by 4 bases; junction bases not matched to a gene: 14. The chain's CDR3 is CAFLEDRDRGADTQYF. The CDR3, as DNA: TGCGCCTTCCTAGAAGACCGGGACAGGGGGGCAGATACGCAGTATTTT.

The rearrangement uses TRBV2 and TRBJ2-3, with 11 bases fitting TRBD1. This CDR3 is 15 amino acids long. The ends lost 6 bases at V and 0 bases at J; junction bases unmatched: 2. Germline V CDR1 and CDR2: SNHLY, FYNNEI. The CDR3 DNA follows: TGTGCCAGCAGCGGGGACAGGGGGAGCACAGATACGCAGTATTTT. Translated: CASSGDRGSTDTQYF. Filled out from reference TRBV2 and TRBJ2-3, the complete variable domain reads EPEVTQTPSHQVTQMGQEVILRCVPISNHLYFYWYRQILGQKVEFLVSFYNNEISEKSEIFDDQFSVERPDGSNFTLKIRSTKLEDSAMYFCASSGDRGSTDTQYFGPGTRLTVL.

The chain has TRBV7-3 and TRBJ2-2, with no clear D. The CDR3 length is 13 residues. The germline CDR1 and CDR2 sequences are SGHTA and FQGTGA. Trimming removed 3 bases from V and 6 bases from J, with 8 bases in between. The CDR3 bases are TGTGCCAGCAGCTTCAGGCCGGCCGGGGAGCTGTTTTTT. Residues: CASSFRPAGELFF.

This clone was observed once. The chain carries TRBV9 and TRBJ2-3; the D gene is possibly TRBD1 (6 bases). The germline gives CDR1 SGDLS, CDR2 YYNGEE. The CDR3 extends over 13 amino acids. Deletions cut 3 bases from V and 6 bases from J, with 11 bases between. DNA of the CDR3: TGTGCCAGCAGCGGGGGGCCAGGGGATACGCAGTATTTT. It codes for CASSGGPGDTQYF.

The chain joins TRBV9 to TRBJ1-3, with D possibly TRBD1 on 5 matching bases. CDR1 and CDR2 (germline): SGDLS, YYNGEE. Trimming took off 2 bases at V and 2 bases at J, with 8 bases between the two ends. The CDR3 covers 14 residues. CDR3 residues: CASSVTDTGNTIYF. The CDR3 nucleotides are TGTGCCAGCAGCGTGACAGATACTGGAAACACCATATATTTT.

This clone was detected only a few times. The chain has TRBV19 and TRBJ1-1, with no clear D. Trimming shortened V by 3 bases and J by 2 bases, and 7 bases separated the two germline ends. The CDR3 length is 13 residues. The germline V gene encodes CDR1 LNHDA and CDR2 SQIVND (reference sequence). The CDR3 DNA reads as TGTGCCAGTAGTATCTCTCGTAACACTGAAGCTTTCTTT. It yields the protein CASSISRNTEAFF.

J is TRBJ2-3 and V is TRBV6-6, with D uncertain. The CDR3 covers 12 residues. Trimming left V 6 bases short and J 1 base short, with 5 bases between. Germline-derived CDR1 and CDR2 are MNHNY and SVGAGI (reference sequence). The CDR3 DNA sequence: TGTGCCAGCAGCCCAGGCACAGATACGCAGTATTTT. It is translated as CASSPGTDTQYF.

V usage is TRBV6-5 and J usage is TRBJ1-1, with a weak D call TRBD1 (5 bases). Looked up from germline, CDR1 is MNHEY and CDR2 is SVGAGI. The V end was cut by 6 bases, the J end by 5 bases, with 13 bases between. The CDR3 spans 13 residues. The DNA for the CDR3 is TGTGCCAGCAGACCGGCAGGGAGGACTGAAGCTTTCTTT. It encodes CASRPAGRTEAFF.